This T cell receptor (beta chain) appears in the sequencing data of a study of metastatic and nonmetastatic thyroid tumors. Whole-study context: Comparison of repertoires was carried out across blood and tumor or nodule tissue from malignant and benign thyroid patients. Findings and limits, study-wide: Reported TCR beta diversity, measured in blood and tumor, was significantly higher for malignant thyroid tumors than for benign nodules.

This clone was detected a few times. Its antigen remains unknown. TCRdb re-called clones via MiXCR from the PCR reads. The sample carries fewer than 30,000 clones, roughly 16% recorded once. Prior to thyroid surgery, none of the patients had received any treatment. This receptor was taken from a female donor with papillary thyroid cancer or a benign thyroid nodule (not recorded which). Some clones in this sample may be carry-over from other donors' samples. Sequencing was done on a sample of blood.

CDR3 bases: TGCAGTGCTAGAGATCTAAGGGAAGGACAGAATCAGCCCCAGCATTTT. This sequence encodes CSARDLREGQNQPQHF. This sequence joins TRBV20-1 and TRBJ1-5, with D perhaps TRBD1 (6 bases). The CDR3 loop spans 16 amino acids. The germline V and J ends were trimmed by 0 bases and 4 bases, with 16 bases remaining between them. Germline V gene data show CDR1 as DFQATT and CDR2 as SNEGSKA (reference sequence).